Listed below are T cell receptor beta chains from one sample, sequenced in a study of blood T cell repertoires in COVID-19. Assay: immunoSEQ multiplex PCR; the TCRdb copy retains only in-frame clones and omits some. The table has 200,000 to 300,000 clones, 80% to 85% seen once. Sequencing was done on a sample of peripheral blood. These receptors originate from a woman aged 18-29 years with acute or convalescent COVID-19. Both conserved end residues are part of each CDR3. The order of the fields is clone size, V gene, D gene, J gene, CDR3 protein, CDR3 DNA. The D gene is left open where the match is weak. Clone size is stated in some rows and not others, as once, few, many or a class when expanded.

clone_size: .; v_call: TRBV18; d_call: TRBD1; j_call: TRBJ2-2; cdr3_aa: CASSPQGGNTGELFF; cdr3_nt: TGTGCCAGCTCACCACAAGGGGGCAACACCGGGGAGCTGTTTTTT
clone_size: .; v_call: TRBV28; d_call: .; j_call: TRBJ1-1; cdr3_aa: CASRVTLRTEAFF; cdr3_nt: TGTGCCAGCAGAGTGACACTCCGAACTGAAGCTTTCTTT
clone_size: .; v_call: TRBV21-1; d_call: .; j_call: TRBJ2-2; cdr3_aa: CASSKASADRDTGELFF; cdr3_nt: TGTGCCAGCAGCAAGGCAAGTGCGGATCGGGACACCGGGGAGCTGTTTTTT
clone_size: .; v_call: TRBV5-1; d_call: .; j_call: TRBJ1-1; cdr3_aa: CASSLATRVPDNTEAFF; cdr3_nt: TGCGCCAGCAGCTTGGCCACGAGGGTTCCGGATAACACTGAAGCTTTCTTT
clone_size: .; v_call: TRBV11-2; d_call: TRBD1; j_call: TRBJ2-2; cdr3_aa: CASSPRTGAVGELFF; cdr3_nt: TGTGCCAGCAGCCCACGGACAGGGGCGGTCGGGGAGCTGTTTTTT
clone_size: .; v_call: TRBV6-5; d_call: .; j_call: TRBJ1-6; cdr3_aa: CASRNRHDNSPLHF; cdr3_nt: TGTGCCAGCAGAAACCGACACGATAATTCACCCCTCCACTTT
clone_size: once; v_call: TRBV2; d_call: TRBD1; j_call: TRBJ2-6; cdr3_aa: CASSRGSSGANVLTF; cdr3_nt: TGTGCCAGCAGCAGGGGGAGCTCTGGGGCCAACGTCCTGACTTTC
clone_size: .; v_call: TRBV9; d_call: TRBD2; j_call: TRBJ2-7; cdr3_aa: CASSVERGEQYF; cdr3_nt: TGTGCCAGCAGCGTAGAGCGGGGCGAGCAGTACTTC
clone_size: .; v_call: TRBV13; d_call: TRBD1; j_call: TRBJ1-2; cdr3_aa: CASSLVFGQTGDYGYTF; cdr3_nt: TGTGCCAGCAGCTTAGTATTTGGGCAGACAGGGGACTATGGCTACACCTTC
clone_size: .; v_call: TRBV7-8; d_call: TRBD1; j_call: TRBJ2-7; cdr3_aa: CASSPRTGSSYEQYF; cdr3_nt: TGTGCCAGCAGCCCCCGGACAGGGAGCTCCTACGAGCAGTACTTC
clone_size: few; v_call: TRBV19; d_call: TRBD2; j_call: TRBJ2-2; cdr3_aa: CASSIRVAGMGTGELFF; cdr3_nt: TGTGCCAGTAGTATAAGGGTAGCGGGGATGGGCACCGGGGAGCTGTTTTTT
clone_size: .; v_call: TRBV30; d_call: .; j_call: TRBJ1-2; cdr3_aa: CAWSVQGSYGYTF; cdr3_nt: TGTGCCTGGAGTGTACAAGGGAGCTATGGCTACACCTTC
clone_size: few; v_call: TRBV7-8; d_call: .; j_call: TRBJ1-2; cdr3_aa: CASSLVGQGGGYTF; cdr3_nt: TGTGCCAGCAGCTTAGTGGGGCAGGGAGGCGGCTACACCTTC
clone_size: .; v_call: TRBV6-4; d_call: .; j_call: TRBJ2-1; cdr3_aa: CASSDSPGSPYNEQFF; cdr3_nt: TGTGCCAGCAGTGACTCCCCAGGAAGCCCCTACAATGAGCAGTTCTTC
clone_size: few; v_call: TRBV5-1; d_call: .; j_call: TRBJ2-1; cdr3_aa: CASTPDVGLREQFF; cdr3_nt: TGCGCCAGCACCCCCGACGTGGGACTCCGTGAGCAGTTCTTC
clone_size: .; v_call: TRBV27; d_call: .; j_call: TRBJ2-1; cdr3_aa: CASKGAGRLSYNEQFF; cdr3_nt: TGTGCCAGCAAAGGGGCCGGGAGATTGTCCTACAATGAGCAGTTCTTC
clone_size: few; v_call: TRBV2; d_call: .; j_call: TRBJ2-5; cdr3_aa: CASSAGRAETQYF; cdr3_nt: TGTGCCAGCAGTGCGGGCAGGGCGGAGACCCAGTACTTC
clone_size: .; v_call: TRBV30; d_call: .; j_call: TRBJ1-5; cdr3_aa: CAWSGGGNQPQHF; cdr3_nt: TGTGCCTGGAGTGGGGGCGGTAATCAGCCCCAGCATTTT
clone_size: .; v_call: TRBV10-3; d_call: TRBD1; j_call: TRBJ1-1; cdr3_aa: CAISTDREATEAFF; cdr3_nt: TGTGCCATCAGTACGGACAGGGAGGCCACTGAAGCTTTCTTT
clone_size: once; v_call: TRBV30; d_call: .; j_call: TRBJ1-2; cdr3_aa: CAWSSLGTDAFGYTF; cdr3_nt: TGTGCCTGGAGTTCTTTGGGGACTGATGCGTTTGGCTACACCTTC
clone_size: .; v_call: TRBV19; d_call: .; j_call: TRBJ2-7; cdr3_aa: CASTPTGSYEQYF; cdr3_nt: TGTGCCAGTACCCCGACTGGCTCCTACGAGCAGTACTTC